A selection of T cell receptor beta chains follows, all from one sample in a study of T cells after yellow fever vaccination. TCRdb recomputed calls from the 5' RACE reads with MiXCR, one row per CDR3 protein. The data hold 500,000 to 550,000 distinct CDR3 sequences, with around a fifth observed a single time. Specimen: PBMCs, collected about 20 days after the first yellow fever vaccination. These receptors originate from a man aged 18 to 35 who received the YFV17D yellow fever vaccine. Both conserved end residues are part of each CDR3. A D gene is named only where the DNA matches it firmly. For some rows the clone size is stated as once, few or many, or as a class when expanded; others skip it.

>-|TRBJ2-5|-|TRBV18
CASREQERETQYF
TGTGCCAGCCGCGAACAGGAACGGGAGACCCAGTACTTC
>-|TRBJ1-4|-|TRBV18
CASSPRGPANEKLFF
TGTGCCAGCTCACCACGGGGGCCAGCTAATGAAAAACTGTTTTTT
>-|TRBJ1-6|-|TRBV4-2
CASTSDSPNSPLHF
TGTGCCAGCACCTCAGACAGTCCGAATTCACCCCTCCACTTT
>-|TRBJ2-3|-|TRBV5-1
CASKGGGPPVSDTQYF
TGCGCCAGCAAAGGGGGGGGCCCTCCCGTCTCAGATACGCAGTATTTT
>many|TRBJ2-2|TRBD2|TRBV5-1
CASSLAGLNTGELFF
TGCGCCAGCAGCTTAGCGGGGCTGAACACCGGGGAGCTGTTTTTT
>few|TRBJ2-1|-|TRBV4-1
CASSQVGGVSNEQFF
TGCGCCAGCAGCCAAGTAGGGGGGGTGAGTAATGAGCAGTTCTTC
>few|TRBJ2-2|-|TRBV29-1
CSVSTATNTGELFF
TGCAGCGTCTCCACGGCTACGAACACCGGGGAGCTGTTTTTT
>few|TRBJ1-5|TRBD1|TRBV7-2
CASSFTGGRSNQPQHF
TGTGCCAGCAGCTTCACAGGGGGAAGGAGCAATCAGCCCCAGCATTTT
>-|TRBJ2-3|TRBD1|TRBV30
CAWSPGQGAVDTQYF
TGTGCCTGGAGTCCGGGACAGGGGGCGGTAGATACGCAGTATTTT
>-|TRBJ2-3|-|TRBV30
CAWEGTGAGDTQYF
TGTGCCTGGGAGGGGACGGGGGCGGGGGATACGCAGTATTTT
>many|TRBJ2-3|TRBD2|TRBV20-1
CSASSSGGAGVDTQYF
TGCAGTGCATCCTCCTCCGGGGGGGCCGGGGTAGATACGCAGTATTTT
>-|TRBJ2-7|TRBD1|TRBV10-3
CAISEESQGAWGEQYF
TGTGCCATCAGTGAGGAAAGTCAGGGGGCGTGGGGAGAGCAGTACTTC
>few|TRBJ2-1|-|TRBV19
CASSMSSSSYNEQFF
TGTGCCAGTAGTATGTCCTCGAGCTCCTACAATGAGCAGTTCTTC
>few|TRBJ1-6|-|TRBV14
CASSQGWVNSPLHF
TGTGCCAGCAGCCAGGGTTGGGTTAATTCACCCCTCCACTTT
>-|TRBJ2-1|-|TRBV9
CASSIEGGVTNEQFF
TGTGCCAGCAGCATAGAGGGCGGGGTTACCAATGAGCAGTTCTTC
>few|TRBJ2-2|-|TRBV3-1
CASSQSPGVSNTGELFF
TGTGCCAGCAGCCAATCTCCAGGGGTATCGAACACCGGGGAGCTGTTTTTT
>-|TRBJ1-2|-|TRBV6-2/TRBV6-3
CASSYLVNGYTF
TGTGCCAGCAGTTACCTGGTTAATGGCTACACCTTC
>-|TRBJ2-7|TRBD2|TRBV5-6
CASSLLAGGPPEQYF
TGTGCCAGCAGCTTACTAGCGGGGGGACCTCCGGAGCAGTACTTC
>once|TRBJ2-1|-|TRBV6-2/TRBV6-3
CASSYSPSSGVSQFF
TGTGCCAGCAGTTACTCGCCCTCGAGCGGCGTATCGCAGTTCTTC
>-|TRBJ1-2|TRBD1|TRBV3-1
CASSHGSGTVVYGYTF
TGTGCCAGCAGCCACGGATCCGGGACAGTTGTGTATGGCTACACCTTC
>few|TRBJ2-5|-|TRBV11-3
CASSQDSEETQYF
TGTGCCAGCAGCCAAGACAGCGAAGAGACCCAGTACTTC
>-|TRBJ2-5|-|TRBV4-3
CASSQGSGPQETQYF
TGCGCCAGCAGCCAAGGTTCAGGACCCCAAGAGACCCAGTACTTC
>-|TRBJ2-1|TRBD1|TRBV7-9
CASSSTGAHNEQFF
TGTGCCAGCAGCTCGACAGGGGCCCACAATGAGCAGTTCTTC
>-|TRBJ2-3|TRBD2|TRBV4-2
CASNRGDDTQYF
TGTGCCAGCAACCGGGGGGACGATACGCAGTATTTT
>few|TRBJ2-7|TRBD1|TRBV10-2
CASRTGGNRPLRGEQYF
TGCGCCAGCAGGACAGGGGGTAATCGCCCTCTTAGGGGCGAGCAGTACTTC
>-|TRBJ2-3|-|TRBV4-1
CASSPRERGRDTQYF
TGCGCCAGCAGCCCTCGGGAGCGAGGTCGGGATACGCAGTATTTT
>few|TRBJ2-2|-|TRBV12-3/TRBV12-4
CASSFFQGSTGELFF
TGTGCCAGCAGTTTTTTCCAGGGAAGCACCGGGGAGCTGTTTTTT
>-|TRBJ2-1|TRBD2|TRBV20-1
CSGSGGSSYNEQFF
TGCAGTGGAAGCGGGGGAAGCTCCTACAATGAGCAGTTCTTC
>few|TRBJ1-1|-|TRBV27
CASSFLWDTEAFF
TGTGCCAGCAGTTTCCTTTGGGACACTGAAGCTTTCTTT
>-|TRBJ1-2|-|TRBV20-1
CSATGGGYGDGYTF
TGCAGTGCTACTGGGGGGGGGTATGGCGATGGCTACACCTTC
>few|TRBJ2-3|-|TRBV4-2
CASSQDKRSTDTQYF
TGTGCCAGCAGCCAAGATAAGCGTAGCACAGATACGCAGTATTTT
>-|TRBJ2-1|-|TRBV7-8
CASSWGDTRSYNEQFF
TGTGCCAGCAGCTGGGGGGATACACGCTCCTACAATGAGCAGTTCTTC
>few|TRBJ2-2|TRBD2|TRBV5-1
CASTPRLAPNTGELFF
TGCGCCAGCACTCCTCGACTAGCACCGAACACCGGGGAGCTGTTTTTT
>few|TRBJ2-3|-|TRBV7-2
CASSRELADTQYF
TGTGCCAGCAGCAGGGAACTGGCAGATACGCAGTATTTT
>-|TRBJ2-1|TRBD1|TRBV29-1
CSAARGLEQFF
TGCAGCGCCGCGAGGGGGCTGGAGCAGTTCTTC
>few|TRBJ2-2|-|TRBV7-2
CASSLVWGGGELFF
TGTGCCAGCAGCTTAGTGTGGGGAGGCGGGGAGCTGTTTTTT
>few|TRBJ2-7|TRBD1|TRBV4-3
CASNTGGRSKQYF
TGCGCCAGCAACACAGGGGGCAGGAGCAAGCAGTACTTC
>-|TRBJ2-5|-|TRBV6-5
CASSYRLEETQYF
TGTGCCAGCAGTTACCGTCTAGAAGAGACCCAGTACTTC
>-|TRBJ2-3|-|TRBV12-3/TRBV12-4
CASSLGVVGTDTQYF
TGTGCCAGCAGTTTGGGGGTTGTTGGCACAGATACGCAGTATTTT
>-|TRBJ2-2|-|TRBV19
CASGLTGELFF
TGTGCCAGTGGGCTCACCGGGGAGCTGTTTTTT
>-|TRBJ1-1|-|TRBV4-3
CASSQGGGVLVFF
TGCGCCAGCAGCCAGGGGGGGGGAGTCTTAGTTTTCTTT
>-|TRBJ2-5|-|TRBV12-3/TRBV12-4
CASSFGFLRETQYF
TGTGCCAGCAGTTTCGGGTTCCTCCGGGAGACCCAGTACTTC
>-|TRBJ2-4|-|TRBV7-2
CASSLAGTKNIQYF
TGTGCCAGCAGCTTAGCGGGGACCAAAAACATTCAGTACTTC
>few|TRBJ1-1|-|TRBV4-2
CASSRPPGQENTEAFF
TGTGCCAGCAGCCGGCCCCCGGGACAAGAGAACACTGAAGCTTTCTTT
>-|TRBJ2-3|TRBD2|TRBV20-1
CSARVREGIGTQYF
TGCAGTGCTAGAGTTCGGGAGGGGATTGGTACGCAGTATTTT